These 31 T cell receptor beta chains were sequenced from one sample in a study of regulatory T cells in long-lasting Graves disease. As to time point: newly diagnosed GD, antithyroid drugs for less than 3 months. Preparation of the TCR library used RNA extracted from PBMCs. According to the study, TCR beta libraries were built with iRepertoire HTBI primers and CDR3-region Arm-PCR. TCRdb independently ran MiXCR on the multiplex PCR reads; one entry per CDR3 protein. In the table there are about 620,000 distinct CDR3 sequences, 15% to 20% of which are singletons. This same sample was also part of a study on T cells in Graves' hyperthyroidism and ophthalmopathy.

Specimen: peripheral blood mononuclear cells (PBMCs), collected at new diagnosis, from a patient treated with antithyroid drugs. These receptors all come from a woman under 40 with Graves disease.

Many counts were recorded for this clonotype. The chain joins TRBV2 to TRBJ2-2; 10 positions match TRBD2. Germline CDR1 SNHLY, CDR2 FYNNEI. The V gene end was trimmed by 7 bases and the J gene end by 6 bases; junction bases not matched to a gene: 5. This CDR3 has 14 amino acids. CDR3 loop: CASISGGGSGELFF. As DNA, the CDR3 is TGTGCCAGCATCAGCGGGGGGGGTTCCGGGGAGCTGTTTTTT.

This clonotype appeared many times. The rearrangement uses TRBV28 and TRBJ2-7; D not resolved. The germline V and J ends were trimmed by 6 bases and 3 bases, with 21 bases remaining between them. CDR1 is MDHEN and CDR2 is SYDVKM in the germline V gene. The CDR3 is 16 residues long. CDR3 region: CASRVQGRIQDYEQYF. CDR3 coding DNA: TGTGCCAGCAGAGTTCAAGGGCGGATCCAAGACTACGAGCAGTACTTC.

The count of this clonotype is one. The chain carries TRBV5-1 and TRBJ2-2, with D maybe TRBD2 (6 bases). The germline CDR1 and CDR2 sequences are SGHRS and YFSETQ. The CDR3 sequence is 15 residues long. V was clipped by 4 bases and J by 4 bases, with 14 bases between them. CDR3 nucleotides: TGCGCCAGCAGCCCCGGGGACGGGGGCACCGGGGAGCTGTTTTTT. It translates to CASSPGDGGTGELFF.

Ten or more counts support this clonotype. The gene calls are TRBV12-3 or TRBV12-4 and TRBJ2-7; TRBD2 is a possible D gene (6 bases). CDR3 length: 14 residues. V shed 1 base and J shed 7 bases, with 14 bases lying between them. The CDR3 region is CASSLGSGSAEQYF. The CDR3 DNA follows: TGTGCCAGCAGTTTAGGTAGCGGATCCGCTGAGCAGTACTTC.

The chain joins TRBV24-1 to TRBJ2-1; 13 nucleotides match TRBD2. CDR3 length: 15 amino acids. Germline V gives CDR1 KGHDR, CDR2 SFDVKD. The ends lost 4 bases at V and 9 bases at J; junction bases unmatched: 5. CDR3 bases: TGTGCCACCAGTGAGACGGGACTAGCGGGACCTGAGCAGTTCTTC. Its protein product is CATSETGLAGPEQFF.

Comments on this clonotype: One end of the junction fails to match germline, which may point to a read error. The chain is built from TRBV5-6 and TRBJ1-1; D unresolved. Germline values: CDR1 SGHDT, CDR2 YYEEEE. The CDR3 covers 12 residues. Written as DNA, the CDR3 is TGCGCCAGCAGCAAAGAAATCACTGAAGCTTTCTTT. Protein product: CASSKEITEAFF.

The J gene is TRBJ2-7, the V gene TRBV6-9; 9 bases are shared with TRBD1. V lost 3 bases, J lost 7 bases, and 22 bases stayed unmatched. The CDR3 covers 19 residues. Germline CDR1 reads MNHGY; CDR2 reads SVAAGI. The CDR3 DNA sequence: TGTGCCAGCAGTTACCCGAAGGGCTATGGACAGGGGTCTCTAACTGAGCAGTACTTC. It yields the protein CASSYPKGYGQGSLTEQYF.

This clonotype appeared many times. The chain has TRBV28 and TRBJ1-5; D call uncertain. Between the trimmed V and J ends, which lost 4 bases and 11 bases, there was a span of 12 bases. The germline V gene has CDR1 MDHEN and CDR2 SYDVKM. The CDR3 is made up of 12 amino acids. In DNA form, the CDR3 reads TGTGCCAGCAGTTCCCCAACTTTGTCCCAGCATTTT. Translation gives CASSSPTLSQHF. Combining the CDR3 with reference TRBV28 and TRBJ1-5 gives the whole variable domain DVKVTQSSRYLVKRTGEKVFLECVQDMDHENMFWYRQDPGLGLRLIYFSYDVKMKEKGDIPEGYSVSREKKERFSLILESASTNQTSMYLCASSSPTLSQHFGDGTRLSIL.

Only one count was recorded for this clonotype. A much larger clone lies one base from this, so it may be a read error. The J gene is TRBJ1-1, the V gene TRBV18; D not certain. The CDR3 extends over 12 amino acids. V was trimmed by 3 bases and J by 6 bases, leaving 8 bases between them. Germline V gives CDR1 KGHSH, CDR2 LQKENI. The DNA for the CDR3 is TGTGCCAGCTCACCCGTGAGCGCTGAAGCTTTCTTT. Encoded protein: CASSPVSAEAFF.

This clonotype was observed a handful of times. The junction and the germline gene differ at one end; a read error may be behind it. V is TRBV5-1 and J is TRBJ2-1; 13 bases match TRBD2. There are 15 residues in the CDR3. Germline CDR1 reads SGHRS; CDR2 reads YFSETQ. The CDR3 region is CAGSRGTSGIDEQFF. The CDR3 coding sequence is TGCGCCGGCAGCCGCGGGACTAGCGGGATCGATGAGCAGTTCTTC.

The CDR3 region has the DNA TGTGCCAGCAGCCAGGCCGATTACAGTGCCGGGGAGCTGTTTTTT. Amino acids: CASSQADYSAGELFF. The J gene is TRBJ2-2, the V gene TRBV3-1; D remains unclear. V was cut by 3 bases and J by 6 bases, with 14 bases left in between. CDR3 length equals 15 residues. CDR1 is LGHDT and CDR2 is YNNKEL in the germline V gene (reference sequence).

The chain joins TRBV6-1 to TRBJ2-7, with a weak D call TRBD1 (6 bases). The V end was cut by 5 bases, the J end by 4 bases, with 21 bases between. The CDR3 loop spans 16 amino acids. The germline gives CDR1 MNHNS, CDR2 SASEGT. CDR3 residues: CASSLWGNRDLYEQYF. In DNA form, the CDR3 reads TGTGCCAGCAGTCTGTGGGGGAACAGGGACCTATACGAGCAGTACTTC.

This clonotype appeared many times. This chain links TRBV7-9 with TRBJ1-1, with D possibly being TRBD1 (5 bases). Between the trimmed V and J ends, which lost 5 bases and 2 bases, there was a span of 21 bases. Germline CDR1 and CDR2: SEHNR and FQNEAQ (reference sequence). The CDR3 consists of 17 residues. CDR3 residues: CASSPGHGAIENTEAFF. The CDR3 nucleotides read TGTGCCAGCAGCCCCGGACATGGGGCTATCGAAAACACTGAAGCTTTCTTT.

This clonotype was counted between two and nine times. V is TRBV6-1 and J is TRBJ1-1, with TRBD1 matching 8 bases. This CDR3 is 14 amino acids long. V was clipped by 10 bases and J by 1 base; unmatched bases: 8. CDR1 MNHNS and CDR2 SASEGT come from the germline V gene. The CDR3 bases are TGTGCCACCCAGCAGGGGGCTGGGAACACTGAAGCTTTCTTT. Its translation: CATQQGAGNTEAFF.

This clonotype was observed many times. The rearrangement links TRBV20-1 to TRBJ2-7, with 9 bases aligning to TRBD2. This CDR3 is built from 16 residues. Trimming took 6 bases from V and 1 from J; bases not matched to a gene: 13. Germline V gene data show CDR1 as DFQATT and CDR2 as SNEGSKA (reference sequence). For the CDR3, the DNA is TGCAGTGCGACTAAGACCGGGACTAGCATTTCCTACGAGCAGTACTTC. It yields the protein CSATKTGTSISYEQYF.

The chain combines TRBV9 with TRBJ2-3; TRBD2 agrees at 7 bases. The germline gives CDR1 SGDLS, CDR2 YYNGEE. V was clipped by 5 bases and J by 2 bases; unmatched bases: 2. There are 13 residues in the CDR3. CDR3 region: CASRGTITDTQYF. Written as DNA, the CDR3 is TGTGCCAGCAGGGGGACTATCACAGATACGCAGTATTTT.

A few counts support this clonotype. The chain combines TRBV20-1 with TRBJ2-7; D remains unclear. The CDR3 has 10 residues. Germline V lookup: CDR1 DFQATT, CDR2 SNEGSKA (reference sequence). The germline V and J ends were trimmed by 6 bases and 5 bases, with 8 bases remaining between them. The chain's CDR3 is CSARKDEQYF. CDR3 in DNA: TGCAGTGCCCGTAAAGACGAGCAGTACTTC.

This clonotype came up many times. This chain joins TRBV28 and TRBJ2-7; D call uncertain. V was cut by 3 bases and J by 0 bases, with 9 bases left in between. This CDR3 has 14 amino acids. CDR1 MDHEN and CDR2 SYDVKM come from the germline V gene. DNA for the CDR3: TGTGCCAGCAGTTTTGGCCTAAACTCCTACGAGCAGTACTTC. Protein: CASSFGLNSYEQYF.

V usage is TRBV6-1 and J usage is TRBJ1-5; unclear D gene. In germline, CDR1 is MNHNS, CDR2 SASEGT. Trimming pared 1 base from V and 8 bases from J, leaving 12 bases between. This CDR3 has 14 amino acids. The CDR3 protein is CASSEVYEWEPQHF. As DNA, the CDR3 is TGTGCCAGCAGTGAAGTTTATGAGTGGGAGCCCCAGCATTTT.

The V gene is TRBV12-3 or TRBV12-4, the J gene TRBJ2-7; D gene ambiguous. The CDR3 contains 13 residues. Trimming pared 2 bases from V and 3 bases from J, leaving 8 bases between. The CDR3 DNA reads TGTGCCAGCAGTTTATCAGTGGTCTACGAGCAGTACTTC. Its translation: CASSLSVVYEQYF.

The chain couples TRBV9 to TRBJ2-1; 14 nucleotides match TRBD2. This CDR3 is 15 amino acids long. The V and J ends lost 3 bases and 7 bases, in that order; junction bases with no gene match: 3. Germline V gives CDR1 SGDLS, CDR2 YYNGEE. The CDR3 loop is CASSEGLAGANEQFF. The CDR3 DNA sequence: TGTGCCAGCAGCGAGGGACTAGCGGGAGCAAATGAGCAGTTCTTC.

A few counts support this clonotype. V is TRBV7-3 and J is TRBJ2-1; no clear D gene. Germline assignment: CDR1 SGHTA and CDR2 FQGTGA. V gave up 5 bases and J gave up 6 bases, with 11 bases separating them. CDR3 size: 13 residues. Here the CDR3 reads CASSLYVGNEQFF. The CDR3 DNA follows: TGTGCCAGCAGCCTCTACGTCGGCAATGAGCAGTTCTTC.

This clonotype was recorded many times. The CDR3 bases are TGTGCCAGCAGCTTAAGGCGGACATCTGGAAACACCATATATTTT. It is translated as CASSLRRTSGNTIYF. This chain connects TRBV28 to TRBJ1-3; D may be TRBD1 (5 bases). Germline V lookup: CDR1 MDHEN, CDR2 SYDVKM. This CDR3 has 15 amino acids. Trimming removed 6 bases at V and 1 base at J, with 13 bases between.

The CDR3 spells CASSPWEKETQYF. The CDR3 nucleotides are TGTGCCAGCTCACCATGGGAGAAAGAGACCCAGTACTTC. This chain joins TRBV18 and TRBJ2-1; TRBD2 might be the D (5 bases). The J call could be wrong; TRBJ2-5 is a better fit for the DNA end. Germline CDR1 and CDR2: KGHSH and LQKENI. The CDR3 is 13 residues long.

This clonotype was counted many times. V gene TRBV28 combines with J gene TRBJ2-5; D gene uncertain. V lost 0 bases, J lost 9 bases, and 26 bases lay in between. Germline V CDR1 and CDR2: MDHEN, SYDVKM. This CDR3 is built from 18 residues. The CDR3 region is CASSLWYPQPDDGSAQYF. CDR3 coding DNA: TGTGCCAGCAGTTTATGGTACCCCCAGCCGGACGACGGATCGGCCCAGTACTTC.

This clonotype appeared many times. The V and J genes are TRBV5-1 and TRBJ1-6; 7 nucleotides match TRBD1. V gave up 4 bases and J gave up 7 bases; unmatched junction bases: 8. In germline, CDR1 is SGHRS, CDR2 YFSETQ. CDR3 length: 15 residues. The CDR3 coding sequence is TGCGCCAGCAGCCTCGACAGGGAAGCGAATTCACCCCTCCACTTT. Translated, it gives CASSLDREANSPLHF.

The sample holds many counts of this clonotype. The chain carries TRBV6-1 and TRBJ2-7; D not certain. Per germline, CDR1 MNHNS and CDR2 SASEGT. This CDR3 has 15 residues. The germline V and J ends were trimmed by 10 bases and 0 bases, with 19 bases remaining between them. CDR3 in DNA: TGTGCCACAACAAGGACCCGAGGCAACTCCTACGAGCAGTACTTC. Translating it yields CATTRTRGNSYEQYF.

The sample holds many counts of this clonotype. The rearrangement links TRBV20-1 to TRBJ1-2; perhaps TRBD1 as D (6 bases). Germline loops: CDR1 DFQATT, CDR2 SNEGSKA (reference sequence). V was cut by 3 bases and J by 8 bases, with 13 bases left in between. This CDR3 spans 12 amino acids. In DNA form, the CDR3 reads TGCAGTGCTAGCCCCACACAGGGCGGCTACACCTTC. It yields the protein CSASPTQGGYTF.

This clonotype has at least ten counts. This rearrangement joins TRBV6-1 to TRBJ1-1; the D is unclear. Germline CDR1 is MNHNS and CDR2 is SASEGT. The CDR3 extends over 14 amino acids. Trimming left V 6 bases short and J 4 bases short, with 15 bases between. The CDR3 nucleotides are TGTGCCAGCAGCCAAACTTCTATCTCCACTGAAGCTTTCTTT. It encodes CASSQTSISTEAFF.

This clonotype was seen many times. The genes are TRBV7-9 and TRBJ2-1; TRBD2 agrees at 8 bases. Germline assignment: CDR1 SEHNR and CDR2 FQNEAQ (reference sequence). This CDR3 region has 14 residues. J gave up 2 bases and V 7 bases, and 4 bases lay outside the gene matches. The CDR3 sequence: CASIVSGAYNEQFF. CDR3 bases: TGTGCCAGCATTGTTAGCGGGGCCTACAATGAGCAGTTCTTC.

This clonotype was picked up many times. The chain is built from TRBV27 and TRBJ2-5, with 8 bases matching TRBD1. The CDR3 spans 15 residues. Germline values: CDR1 MNHEY, CDR2 SMNVEV (reference sequence). The J segment lost 3 bases and the V segment lost 3 bases, leaving 6 bases of the junction unmatched. The CDR3 spells CASSFRTGKKETQYF. CDR3 in DNA: TGTGCCAGCAGTTTTAGGACAGGGAAAAAAGAGACCCAGTACTTC.